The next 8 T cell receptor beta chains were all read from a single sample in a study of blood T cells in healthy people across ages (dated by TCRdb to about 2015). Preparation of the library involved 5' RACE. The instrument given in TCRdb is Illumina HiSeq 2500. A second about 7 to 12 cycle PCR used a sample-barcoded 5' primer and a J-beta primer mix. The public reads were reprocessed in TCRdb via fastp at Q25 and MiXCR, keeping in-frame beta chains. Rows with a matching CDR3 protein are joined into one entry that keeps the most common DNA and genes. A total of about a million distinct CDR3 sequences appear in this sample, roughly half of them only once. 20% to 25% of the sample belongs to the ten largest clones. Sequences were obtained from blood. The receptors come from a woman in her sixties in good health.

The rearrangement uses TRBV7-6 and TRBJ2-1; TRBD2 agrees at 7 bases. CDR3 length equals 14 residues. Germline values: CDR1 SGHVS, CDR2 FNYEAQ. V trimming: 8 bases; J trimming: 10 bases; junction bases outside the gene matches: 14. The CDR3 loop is CASSERQGGPEQFF. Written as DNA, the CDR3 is TGTGCCAGCTCCGAGCGGCAGGGAGGGCCAGAGCAGTTCTTC.

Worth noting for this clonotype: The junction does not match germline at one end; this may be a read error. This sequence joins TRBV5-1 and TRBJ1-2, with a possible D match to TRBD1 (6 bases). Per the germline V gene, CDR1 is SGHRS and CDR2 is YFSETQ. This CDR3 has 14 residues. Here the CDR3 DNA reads TGCGCCAGCCGACCAGCAGGGGTTAACTATGACTACACCTTC. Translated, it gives CASRPAGVNYDYTF.

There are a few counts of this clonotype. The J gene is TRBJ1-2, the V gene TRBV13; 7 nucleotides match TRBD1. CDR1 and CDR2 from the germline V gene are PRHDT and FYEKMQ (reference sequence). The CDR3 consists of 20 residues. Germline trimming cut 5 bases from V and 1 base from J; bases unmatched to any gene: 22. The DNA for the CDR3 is TGTGCCAGCAGCCGCAATGGGTTAGGCCCCAGGGGGAGTTTTAACTATGGCTACACCTTC. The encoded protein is CASSRNGLGPRGSFNYGYTF. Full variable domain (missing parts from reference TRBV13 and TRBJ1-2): AAGVIQSPRHLIKEKRETATLKCYPIPRHDTVYWYQQGPGQDPQFLISFYEKMQSDKGSIPDRFSAQQFSDYHSELNMSSLELGDSALYFCASSRNGLGPRGSFNYGYTFGSGTRLTVV.

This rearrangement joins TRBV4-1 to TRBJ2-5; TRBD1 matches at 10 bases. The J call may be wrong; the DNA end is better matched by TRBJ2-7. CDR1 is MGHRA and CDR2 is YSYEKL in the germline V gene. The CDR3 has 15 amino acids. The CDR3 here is CASSQGRTGGGEQYF. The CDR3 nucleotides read TGCGCCAGCAGCCAAGGGAGGACAGGGGGTGGCGAGCAGTACTTC.

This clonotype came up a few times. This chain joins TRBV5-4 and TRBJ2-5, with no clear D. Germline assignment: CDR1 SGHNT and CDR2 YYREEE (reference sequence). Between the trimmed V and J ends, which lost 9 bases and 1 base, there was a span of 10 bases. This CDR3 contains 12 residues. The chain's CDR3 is CATTWGQETQYF. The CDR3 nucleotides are TGTGCCACCACCTGGGGCCAAGAGACCCAGTACTTC.

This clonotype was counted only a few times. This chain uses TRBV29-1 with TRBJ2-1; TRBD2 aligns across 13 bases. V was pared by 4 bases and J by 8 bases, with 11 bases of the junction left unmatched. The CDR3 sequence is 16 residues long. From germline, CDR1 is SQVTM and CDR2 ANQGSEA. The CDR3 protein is CSVAGLAGPEADEQFF. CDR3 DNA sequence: TGCAGCGTTGCGGGACTAGCGGGACCAGAGGCGGATGAGCAGTTCTTC.

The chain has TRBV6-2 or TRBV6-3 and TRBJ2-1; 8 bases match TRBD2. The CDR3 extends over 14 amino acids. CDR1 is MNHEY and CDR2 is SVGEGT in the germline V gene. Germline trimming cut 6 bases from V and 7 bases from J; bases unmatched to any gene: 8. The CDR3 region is CASSAGTSINEQFF. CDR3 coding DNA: TGTGCCAGCAGCGCCGGGACTAGTATTAATGAGCAGTTCTTC.

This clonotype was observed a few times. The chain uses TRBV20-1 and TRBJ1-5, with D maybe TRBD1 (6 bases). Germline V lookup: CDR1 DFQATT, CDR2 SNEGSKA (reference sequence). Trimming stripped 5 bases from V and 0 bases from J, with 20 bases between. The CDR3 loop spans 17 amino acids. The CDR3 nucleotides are TGCAGTGCTCCACTTCGGGGGGGGCTATATAGCAATCAGCCCCAGCATTTT. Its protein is CSAPLRGGLYSNQPQHF.